This TCR beta chain was identified during a study of blood T cell repertoires in COVID-19. Per the original data handling: How many nucleated cells were present was estimated from reference gene primer amplification. The table came from immunoSEQ multiplex PCR; TCRdb's copy has only in-frame clones and leaves some out. The DNA gave D and trimming, while V, J and clone size come from that table. Here the sample spans over 45,000 clones, 75% to 80% being singletons. With 1 base clipped from V and 3 bases from J, the junction kept 9 bases outside the gene matches. The CDR3 extends over 18 amino acids. Per the germline V gene, CDR1 is LGHNA and CDR2 is YNFKEQ.

This sequence was found in a human donor with active or convalescent COVID-19. The donor label of this sample is uncertain. The V gene is TRBV4-2, the J gene TRBJ2-3, with 11 bases lining up with TRBD2. Sequencing used peripheral blood. CDR3 sequence reads: CASSQALTSGSLTDTQYF. The CDR3 coding sequence is TGTGCCAGCAGCCAAGCCCTAACTAGCGGGAGTCTAACAGATACGCAGTATTTT.